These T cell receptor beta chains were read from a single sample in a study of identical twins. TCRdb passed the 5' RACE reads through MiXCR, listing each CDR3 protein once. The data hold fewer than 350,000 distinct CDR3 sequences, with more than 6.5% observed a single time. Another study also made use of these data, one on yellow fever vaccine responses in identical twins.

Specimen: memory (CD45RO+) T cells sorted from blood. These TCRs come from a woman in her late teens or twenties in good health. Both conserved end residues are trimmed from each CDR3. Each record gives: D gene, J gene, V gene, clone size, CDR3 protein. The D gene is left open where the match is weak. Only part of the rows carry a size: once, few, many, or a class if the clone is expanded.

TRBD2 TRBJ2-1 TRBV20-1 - SASPRRGGHNEQF
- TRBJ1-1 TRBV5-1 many ASSLDLTEAF
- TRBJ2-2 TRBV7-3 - ASSLNRERTGELF
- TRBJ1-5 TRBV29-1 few SVRQTFNQPQH
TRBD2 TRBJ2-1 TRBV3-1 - ATSTPGLAGVTNEQF
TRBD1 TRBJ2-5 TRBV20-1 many SARETDRGSRETQY
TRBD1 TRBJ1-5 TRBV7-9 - ASSRGGGQVSQPQH
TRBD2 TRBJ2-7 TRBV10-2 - ASRLAGSYEQY
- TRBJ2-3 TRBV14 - ASSLWGQAGSGGDTQY
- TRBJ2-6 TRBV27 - ASSGGTSPSGANVLT
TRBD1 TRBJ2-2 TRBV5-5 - ASRLWGTGDGGELF
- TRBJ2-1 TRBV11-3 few ASSSWEMVTNEQF
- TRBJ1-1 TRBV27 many ASSSDSLMNTEAF
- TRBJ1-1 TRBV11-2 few ASSLRRNTEAF
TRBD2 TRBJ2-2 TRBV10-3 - AISESRLAGGTGELF
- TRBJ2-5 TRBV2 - ASSPHLQETQY
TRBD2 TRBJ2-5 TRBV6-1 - ASSEAEAGGPQETQY
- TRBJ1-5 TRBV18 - ASSPDAVKPQH
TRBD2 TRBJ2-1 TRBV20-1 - SAGGTSGSKNEQF
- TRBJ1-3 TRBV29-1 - STSGSGGNTIY
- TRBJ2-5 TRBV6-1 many ASAPTRRETQY
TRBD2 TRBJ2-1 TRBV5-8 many ASRKSGSGNEQF
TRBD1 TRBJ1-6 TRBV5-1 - ASSSGQSGSPLH
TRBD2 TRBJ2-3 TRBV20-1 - SATTSGGWGDTQY
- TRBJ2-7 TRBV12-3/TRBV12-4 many ASSLATTYEQY
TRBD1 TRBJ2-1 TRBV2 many ASKNTDRGLNEQF
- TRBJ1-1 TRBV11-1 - ASSLQTGRVNTEAF
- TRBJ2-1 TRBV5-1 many ASTVGGGGSYNEQF
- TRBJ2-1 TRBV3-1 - ASSKRFLGASYNEQF
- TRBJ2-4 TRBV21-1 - ASSLTGEVAKNIQY
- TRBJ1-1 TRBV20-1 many SARESGVMNTEAF
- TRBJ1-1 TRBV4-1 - ASSQDSRDLRRTEAF
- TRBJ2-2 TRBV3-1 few ASSPQGPGSANTGELF
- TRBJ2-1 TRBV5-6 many ASSPQGGWASQF
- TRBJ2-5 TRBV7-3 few ASSLMGSQQETQY
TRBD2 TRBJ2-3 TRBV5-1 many ASRTGTISDTQY
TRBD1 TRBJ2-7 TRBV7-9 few ASSSRDRDWDSYEQY
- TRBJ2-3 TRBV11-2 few ASGPPWDTQY
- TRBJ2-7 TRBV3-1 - ASSQGCTPWEQY
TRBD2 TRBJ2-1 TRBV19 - ASRTAASGRNEQF
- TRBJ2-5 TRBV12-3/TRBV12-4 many ASSLEYQETQY
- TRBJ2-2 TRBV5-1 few ASSLAAGAGWGTGELF